This T cell receptor beta chain was sequenced during a study of blood T cell repertoires in COVID-19. In the study overall: PBMCs, B-cell-depleted T cells, or T cells were the source of the cDNA or gDNA that made up the material.

This clone was recorded only once. The authors' processing: From reference gene primer amplification, estimates of nucleated cell counts were derived. Here immunoSEQ multiplex PCR was the method, and the copy in TCRdb shows in-frame clones only, minus some. The V and J calls and clone size come from that table; D and trimming were worked out from the DNA. This sample carries about 210,000 clones, approximately 78% of them seen once, and the ten largest clones take approximately 5.2%. CDR3 size: 18 residues. Germline CDR1 is WNHNN and CDR2 is SYGVQD (reference sequence). Trimming left V 1 base short and J 0 bases short, with 15 bases between. The Seattle site enrolled patients during active infection and followed them longitudinally.

The chain couples TRBV10-1 to TRBJ2-2; weak D call: TRBD1 (5 bases). Sequenced material: peripheral blood. This TCR was recovered from a woman in her 70s with COVID-19, enrolled during active disease. This CDR3 reads CASSELTEFTANTGELFF. CDR3 in DNA: TGCGCCAGCAGTGAGTTGACAGAATTCACCGCGAACACCGGGGAGCTGTTTTTT.